Listed below are T cell receptor beta chains from one sample, sequenced in a study of CD8 T cells in Susac syndrome. Using its own MiXCR run on the immunoSEQ multiplex PCR reads, TCRdb lists one record per CDR3 protein. Of around 200,000 distinct CDR3 sequences listed, nearly 97% are singletons. The sequenced sample was CD4+ T cells from PBMCs. The receptors here all came from a human donor with multiple sclerosis. Each CDR3 is given without its conserved first and last residue.

>TRBV7-9|TRBJ2-3
AGRRSPTDTQY
>TRBV12-5|TRBJ2-1
ASGFHSNNEQF
>TRBV3-1|TRBJ2-4
ASSQPNVDGKNIQY
>TRBV28|TRBJ2-3
VSQAGHHLGTQY
>TRBV19|TRBJ1-2
ASSIRDSYGYT
>TRBV6-4|TRBJ2-3
ASSSAGIDTQY
>TRBV12-3/TRBV12-4|TRBJ1-1
ASSSTQGQGSF
>TRBV11-2|TRBJ2-5
ASSLAGPLAGGRQETQY
>TRBV20-1|TRBJ2-7
SASPPFAGLNTYEQY
>TRBV6-6|TRBJ2-7
ASMGQAYEQY
>TRBV7-9|TRBJ2-1
ASIPVAGGSYNEQF
>TRBV15|TRBJ1-5
ATSGHNQPQH
>TRBV19|TRBJ1-3
ASSLPMGFADTIY
>TRBV29-1|TRBJ2-3
SVEVTDTQY
>TRBV12-3/TRBV12-4|TRBJ2-2
ASRFLEGELF
>TRBV5-6|TRBJ1-1
ASSPQRRGEAF
>TRBV23-1|TRBJ1-4
ASSLGQVNEKLF
>TRBV19|TRBJ1-2
ASRGEGGYGYT
>TRBV12-3/TRBV12-4|TRBJ2-7
ASTRDSLEQY
>TRBV29-1|TRBJ2-5
SVTGSLETQY
>TRBV28|TRBJ1-6
ASSPTGNSYNSPLH
>TRBV18|TRBJ1-6
ASSRDGPIYNSPLH
>TRBV30|TRBJ1-1
AWSLGWGRTEAF
>TRBV28|TRBJ1-2
ASSPQGYGYT
>TRBV3-1|TRBJ2-5
ASSRSTQY
>TRBV9|TRBJ1-6
ASSVKNLNSPLH
>TRBV11-2|TRBJ2-7
ASSLGHRPYEQY
>TRBV18|TRBJ2-7
ASSPTRGHEQY
>TRBV6-2/TRBV6-3|TRBJ1-5
ASRGGGGQPQH
>TRBV2|TRBJ2-5
ASRSGAHQETQY
>TRBV29-1|TRBJ2-3
SVMGTSRGTQY
>TRBV7-9|TRBJ2-5
ASGLGSHQETQY
>TRBV2|TRBJ2-7
ASSEMFSGYEQY
>TRBV28|TRBJ2-7
ASPHGVLYEQY
>TRBV2|TRBJ2-6
ANSNSGANVLT